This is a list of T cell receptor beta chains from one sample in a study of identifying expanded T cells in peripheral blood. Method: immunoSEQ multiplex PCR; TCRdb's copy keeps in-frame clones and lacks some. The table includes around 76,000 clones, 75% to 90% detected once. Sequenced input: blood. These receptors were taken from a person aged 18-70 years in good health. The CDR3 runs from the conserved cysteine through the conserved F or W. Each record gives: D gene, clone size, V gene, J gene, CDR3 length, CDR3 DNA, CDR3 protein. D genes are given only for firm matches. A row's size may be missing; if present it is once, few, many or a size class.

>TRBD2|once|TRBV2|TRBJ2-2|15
TGTGCCAGCAGTGTGGAGCGGGGGCTCACCGGGGAGCTGTTTTTT
CASSVERGLTGELFF
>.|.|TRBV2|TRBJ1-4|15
TGTGCCAGCTCCCTGGGAGGGGCAACTAATGAAAAACTGTTTTTT
CASSLGGATNEKLFF
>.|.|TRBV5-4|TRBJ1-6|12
TGTGCCAGCAGCTTGCGATCAGAGCCCCTCCACTTT
CASSLRSEPLHF
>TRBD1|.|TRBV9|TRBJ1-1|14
TGTGCCAGCAGCTTCTCGTCAGGGGGCACTGAAGCTTTCTTT
CASSFSSGGTEAFF
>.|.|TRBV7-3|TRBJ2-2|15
TGTGCCAGCAGCTTAACCATTGGGCTCACCGGGGAGCTGTTTTTT
CASSLTIGLTGELFF
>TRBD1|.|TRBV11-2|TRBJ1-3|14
TGTGCCAGCAGCTTAAGGGGGCCTGGAAACACCATATATTTT
CASSLRGPGNTIYF
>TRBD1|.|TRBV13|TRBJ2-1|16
TGTGCCAGCAGCCCGCGAGGGGACAGGGGCCCCAATGAGCAGTTCTTC
CASSPRGDRGPNEQFF
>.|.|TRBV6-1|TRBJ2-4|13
TGTGCCAGCAGTGAACTAGCCAAAAACATTCAGTACTTC
CASSELAKNIQYF
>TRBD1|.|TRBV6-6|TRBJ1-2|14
TGTGCCAGCAGTCCCGGGACAGGGGGCTATGGCTACACCTTC
CASSPGTGGYGYTF
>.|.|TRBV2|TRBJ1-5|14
TGTGCCAGCAGGGAGAACAGGTACAATCAGCCCCAGCATTTT
CASRENRYNQPQHF
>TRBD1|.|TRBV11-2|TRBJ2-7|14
TGTGCCAGCAGCTCCAGGGGGAAATCCTACGAGCAGTACTTC
CASSSRGKSYEQYF
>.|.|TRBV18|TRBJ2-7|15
TGTGCCAGCTCTCCGGGAAGGGGGAGCGGGGTCGAGCAGTACTTC
CASSPGRGSGVEQYF
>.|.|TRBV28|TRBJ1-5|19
TGTGCCAGCAGTTTATCGGGCTGGTCCACCCAGGTTACCAATCAGCCCCAGCATTTT
CASSLSGWSTQVTNQPQHF
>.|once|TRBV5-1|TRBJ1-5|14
TGCGCCAGCAGCTTGGAAGGGAACAATCAGCCCCAGCATTTT
CASSLEGNNQPQHF
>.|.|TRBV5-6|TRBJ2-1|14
TGTGCCAGCAGCTTCGAATTAACGGGGAATGAGCAGTTCTTC
CASSFELTGNEQFF
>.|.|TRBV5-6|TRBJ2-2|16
TGTGCCAGCAGCTTACTTCAACAGGGGAACACCGGGGAGCTGTTTTTT
CASSLLQQGNTGELFF
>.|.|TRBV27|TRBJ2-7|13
TGTGCCAGCAGTTGGTCCGGGATCTACGAGCAGTACTTC
CASSWSGIYEQYF
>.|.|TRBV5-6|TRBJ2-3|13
TGTGCCAGCAGCTTGGAGGAGGTAGATACGCAGTATTTT
CASSLEEVDTQYF
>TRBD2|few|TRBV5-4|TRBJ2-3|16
TGTGCCAGCAGCTCAGGAATAGCGGGGGGCACAGATACGCAGTATTTT
CASSSGIAGGTDTQYF
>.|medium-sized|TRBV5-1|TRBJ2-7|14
TGCGCCAGCAGCTTGTTAGGCGGAACCTACGAGCAGTACTTC
CASSLLGGTYEQYF
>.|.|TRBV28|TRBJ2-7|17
TGTGCCAGCAGAAGTCCTCAATTGGGGCCCGGTTCCTACGAGCAGTACTTC
CASRSPQLGPGSYEQYF
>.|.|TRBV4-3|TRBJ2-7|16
TGCGCCAGCAGCCAAGATCGTGTGGCAGTGTTCGGCGAGCAGTACTTC
CASSQDRVAVFGEQYF